The rows below give T cell receptor beta chains drawn from one sample of a study of blood T cell repertoires in COVID-19. The protocol was immunoSEQ multiplex PCR, while the TCRdb copy is restricted to in-frame clones and leaves out a portion. The sample contains 200,000 to 250,000 clones, about four fifths of which appear only once. The source material was peripheral blood. Every receptor here comes from a man younger than 45 who had recovered from COVID-19. CDR3s leave out the opening cysteine and the closing phenylalanine or tryptophan. Each record gives: D gene, V gene, CDR3 protein. A D gene is named only where the DNA matches it firmly.

D gene: TRBD2; V gene: TRBV3-1/TRBV3-2; CDR3 protein: ASSPGRSNTGELF
D gene: .; V gene: TRBV6-4; CDR3 protein: ASSRDLQSYGYT
D gene: TRBD1; V gene: TRBV5-6; CDR3 protein: ASSYQPGQVGYGYT
D gene: TRBD1; V gene: TRBV5-6; CDR3 protein: ASTRQGRPYEQY
D gene: .; V gene: TRBV6-1; CDR3 protein: ASSEAAGGSYEQY
D gene: .; V gene: TRBV10-2; CDR3 protein: ASSSTESSGANVLT
D gene: TRBD1; V gene: TRBV7-6; CDR3 protein: ASSRTPGQGSLWADTQY
D gene: .; V gene: TRBV28; CDR3 protein: ASSLLGITGYT
D gene: .; V gene: TRBV6-1; CDR3 protein: ASSEEIPRYSYEQY
D gene: .; V gene: TRBV6-6; CDR3 protein: ASSYSIGEGGQPQH
D gene: .; V gene: TRBV3-1/TRBV3-2; CDR3 protein: ASSRATDGYT
D gene: .; V gene: TRBV6-5; CDR3 protein: ASREETQY
D gene: TRBD1; V gene: TRBV4-1; CDR3 protein: ASSHRDSAQFTGELF
D gene: .; V gene: TRBV3-1/TRBV3-2; CDR3 protein: ASSQVYWTADNEQF
D gene: TRBD1; V gene: TRBV7-9; CDR3 protein: ASSGLNRGQYTEAF
D gene: .; V gene: TRBV5-6; CDR3 protein: ASSLAGGGTQY
D gene: .; V gene: TRBV19; CDR3 protein: ASIPRRGDLYPSGYT
D gene: .; V gene: TRBV6-5; CDR3 protein: ASKNPVMNTEAF
D gene: TRBD2; V gene: TRBV5-5; CDR3 protein: ASSWTGTRSYNEQF
D gene: TRBD1; V gene: TRBV7-2; CDR3 protein: ASSLGTGSVQETQY
D gene: TRBD1; V gene: TRBV24-1; CDR3 protein: ATSQTGGTEAF
D gene: TRBD1; V gene: TRBV6-4; CDR3 protein: ASSGPGGYGYT
D gene: .; V gene: TRBV18; CDR3 protein: ASSPARDHYGYT
D gene: .; V gene: TRBV2; CDR3 protein: ASTRFSGDGEKLF
D gene: .; V gene: TRBV2; CDR3 protein: ASSEGRSYNEQF
D gene: TRBD1; V gene: TRBV28; CDR3 protein: ASSPPGQGGEKLF
D gene: .; V gene: TRBV9; CDR3 protein: ASSVAGVTDTQY
D gene: .; V gene: TRBV5-4; CDR3 protein: ASSLSPGSAGSPLH
D gene: .; V gene: TRBV19; CDR3 protein: ASSMMRSASYT
D gene: TRBD1; V gene: TRBV5-4; CDR3 protein: ASRADRGRNEQF
D gene: TRBD1; V gene: TRBV18; CDR3 protein: ASSPTQGANTEAF
D gene: TRBD2; V gene: TRBV6-1; CDR3 protein: ASSEGRDSGGFTDTQY
D gene: .; V gene: TRBV27; CDR3 protein: ASSLGGAGGYT
D gene: .; V gene: TRBV29-1; CDR3 protein: SVEGDTNTGELF
D gene: TRBD1; V gene: TRBV11-2; CDR3 protein: ASSAPGQKNIQY
D gene: TRBD1; V gene: TRBV10-3; CDR3 protein: AIRRDRESEAF
D gene: TRBD1; V gene: TRBV5-6; CDR3 protein: ASSLNRGSEAF
D gene: TRBD2; V gene: TRBV19; CDR3 protein: ASSRRGSPLEQY
D gene: TRBD2; V gene: TRBV5-1; CDR3 protein: ASGQRGDNEQF
D gene: .; V gene: TRBV9; CDR3 protein: ASSAVSNQPQH
D gene: .; V gene: TRBV27; CDR3 protein: ASSHGLPRSNTGELF
D gene: .; V gene: TRBV10-3; CDR3 protein: ATNSGNTEAF
D gene: TRBD1; V gene: TRBV6-5; CDR3 protein: ASSPGQGNTEAF
D gene: .; V gene: TRBV12-3/TRBV12-4; CDR3 protein: ASSFHRAETQY
D gene: TRBD1; V gene: TRBV5-4; CDR3 protein: ASSLVQGADEQY
D gene: .; V gene: TRBV2; CDR3 protein: ASRRAGARETQY
D gene: .; V gene: TRBV27; CDR3 protein: ASWEAGQPQH
D gene: .; V gene: TRBV6-5; CDR3 protein: ASSEEDGPNTEAF
D gene: .; V gene: TRBV23-1; CDR3 protein: ASRIRGGEFAF
D gene: .; V gene: TRBV5-1; CDR3 protein: ASSLVGQGNF
D gene: TRBD1; V gene: TRBV7-9; CDR3 protein: ASSARDRALGGETQY
D gene: .; V gene: TRBV2; CDR3 protein: ASSEARSGNGYT
D gene: TRBD2; V gene: TRBV10-1; CDR3 protein: ASSESLGLAGGFDEQY
D gene: .; V gene: TRBV3-1/TRBV3-2; CDR3 protein: ASSQAAESTPTGETQY
D gene: .; V gene: TRBV6-5; CDR3 protein: ASFRDTANTGELF
D gene: .; V gene: TRBV12-3/TRBV12-4; CDR3 protein: ASSFRVGELF
D gene: .; V gene: TRBV19; CDR3 protein: ASSGRDREQF
D gene: TRBD2; V gene: TRBV6-4; CDR3 protein: ASSDPTSGGPGNTGELF
D gene: TRBD2; V gene: TRBV5-4; CDR3 protein: ASSVGTSGGSGEQY